This TCR beta chain was found in a study of blood T cells in healthy people across ages. Notes on the study in general: There was no known CMV status for donors, so expanded clonotype changes were possibly confounded.

Per-sample yields of isolated PBMCs were at least 6 million. The CDR3 totals 15 residues. The germline CDR1 and CDR2 sequences are SGHVS and FQNEAQ. Trimming removed 2 bases from V and 0 bases from J, with 10 bases in between. A note on this clonotype: Its specificity is not known.

The authors ran a second PCR of roughly 6 to 12 cycles using a sample-barcoded 5' primer and a J-beta primer mix. Each sample yielded at least 2.5 million CDR3-containing paired-end reads. TCRdb re-called the 5' RACE reads with MiXCR, one entry per CDR3 protein. The sample includes some 900,000 distinct CDR3 sequences, around 49% of them seen just once. The chain carries TRBV7-8 and TRBJ1-2; D uncertain. Sequencing was carried out using blood. The receptor was derived from a man younger than 40 in good health. The chain's CDR3 is CASSLPPDANYGYTF. The CDR3 DNA follows: TGTGCCAGCAGCTTACCCCCGGACGCTAACTATGGCTACACCTTC.